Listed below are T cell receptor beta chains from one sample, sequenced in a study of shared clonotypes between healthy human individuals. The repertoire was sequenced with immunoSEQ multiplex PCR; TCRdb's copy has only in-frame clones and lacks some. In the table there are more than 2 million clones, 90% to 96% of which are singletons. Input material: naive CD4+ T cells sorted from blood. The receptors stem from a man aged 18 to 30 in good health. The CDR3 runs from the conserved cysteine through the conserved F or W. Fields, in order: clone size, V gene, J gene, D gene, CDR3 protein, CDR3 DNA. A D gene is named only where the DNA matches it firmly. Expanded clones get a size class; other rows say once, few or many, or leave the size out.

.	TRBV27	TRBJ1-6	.	CASSLMDTNSPLHF	TGTGCCAGCAGTTTGATGGACACCAATTCACCCCTCCACTTT
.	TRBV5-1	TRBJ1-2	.	CASSQQTNYGYTF	TGCGCCAGCAGCCAGCAGACTAACTATGGCTACACCTTC
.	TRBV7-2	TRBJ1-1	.	CASSSGQWDTEAFF	TGTGCCAGCAGCTCTGGACAGTGGGACACTGAAGCTTTCTTT
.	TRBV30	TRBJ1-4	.	CAWTGQILNEKLFF	TGTGCCTGGACCGGGCAGATCCTTAATGAAAAACTGTTTTTT
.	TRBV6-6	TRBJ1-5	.	CASKVSIQNQPQHF	TGTGCCAGCAAGGTATCAATCCAAAATCAGCCCCAGCATTTT
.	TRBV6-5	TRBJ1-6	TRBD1	CASRRQGTYNSPLHF	TGTGCCAGCAGAAGACAGGGGACCTATAATTCACCCCTCCACTTT
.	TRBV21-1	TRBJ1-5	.	CASSKVKYDSNQPQHF	TGTGCCAGCAGCAAAGTTAAGTATGACAGCAATCAGCCCCAGCATTTT
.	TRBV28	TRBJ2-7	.	CASSYGLGVNEQYF	TGTGCCAGCAGTTATGGCCTCGGGGTCAACGAGCAGTACTTC
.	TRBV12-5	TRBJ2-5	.	CARVFPKPGLKEETQYF	TGTGCTAGGGTTTTTCCAAAGCCGGGACTCAAGGAAGAGACCCAGTACTTC
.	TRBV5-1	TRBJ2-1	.	CASSLDGGGNYEQFF	TGCGCCAGCAGCTTGGACGGGGGTGGTAACTATGAGCAGTTCTTC
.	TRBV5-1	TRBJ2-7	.	CASSSVLGRISYEQYF	TGCGCCAGCAGCTCAGTCTTAGGACGGATCTCCTACGAGCAGTACTTC
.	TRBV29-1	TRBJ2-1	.	CSVGSSLIYNEQFF	TGCAGCGTTGGGTCTAGCTTAATCTACAATGAGCAGTTCTTC
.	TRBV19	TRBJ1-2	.	CASSAGTLYGYTF	TGTGCCAGTAGTGCAGGGACACTCTATGGCTACACCTTC
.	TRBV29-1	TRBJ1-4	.	CSVGGSKNEKLFF	TGCAGCGTTGGAGGCAGTAAGAATGAAAAACTGTTTTTT
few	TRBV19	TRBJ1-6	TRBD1	CASSTGDPDNSPLHF	TGTGCCAGTAGCACAGGGGACCCTGATAATTCACCCCTCCACTTT
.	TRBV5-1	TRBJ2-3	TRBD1	CASSLEGARTDTQYF	TGCGCCAGCAGCTTGGAGGGGGCCCGCACAGATACGCAGTATTTT
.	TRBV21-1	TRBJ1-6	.	CASSKSTEGDRDNSPLHF	TGTGCCAGCAGCAAGTCAACGGAGGGGGACAGGGACAATTCACCCCTCCACTTT
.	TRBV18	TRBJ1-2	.	CASSPGDVYGYTF	TGTGCCAGCTCACCTGGGGACGTCTATGGCTACACCTTC
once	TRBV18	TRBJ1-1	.	CASSIQDNTEAFF	TGTGCCAGCTCAATACAGGATAACACTGAAGCTTTCTTT
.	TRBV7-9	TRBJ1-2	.	CASSLVPPSGEAYTF	TGTGCCAGCAGCTTAGTTCCCCCATCGGGGGAGGCATACACCTTC
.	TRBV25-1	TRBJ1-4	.	CASSATSRGSNEKLFF	TGTGCCAGCAGTGCAACCAGCAGGGGTTCTAATGAAAAACTGTTTTTT
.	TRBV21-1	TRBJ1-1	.	CASSKCMGMNTEAFF	TGTGCCAGCAGCAAATGTATGGGCATGAACACTGAAGCTTTCTTT
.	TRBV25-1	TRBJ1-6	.	CASANTNSPLHF	TGTGCCAGCGCCAACACGAATTCACCCCTCCACTTT
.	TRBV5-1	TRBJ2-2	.	CASSLALGPGTGELFF	TGCGCCAGCAGCTTGGCCCTTGGGCCGGGGACCGGGGAGCTGTTTTTT
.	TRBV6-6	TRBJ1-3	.	CASKRQGVGNTIYF	TGTGCCAGCAAGAGGCAGGGAGTTGGAAACACCATATATTTT
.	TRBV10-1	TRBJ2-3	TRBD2	CASSERGRGTDTQYF	TGCGCCAGCAGTGAACGCGGGAGGGGCACAGATACGCAGTATTTT
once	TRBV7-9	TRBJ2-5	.	CASSLAVETQYF	TGTGCCAGCAGCTTGGCGGTAGAGACCCAGTACTTC
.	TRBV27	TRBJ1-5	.	CASSRGPLSNQPQHF	TGTGCCAGCAGCAGGGGTCCCCTTAGCAATCAGCCCCAGCATTTT
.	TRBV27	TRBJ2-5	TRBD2	CASSLRTGTSGQETQYF	TGTGCCAGCAGTTTAAGGACGGGGACTAGCGGACAAGAGACCCAGTACTTC
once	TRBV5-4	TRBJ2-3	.	CASTLDSTRLGDTQYF	TGTGCCAGCACCCTGGACAGTACCAGGTTGGGCGATACGCAGTATTTT
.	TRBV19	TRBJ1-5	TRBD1	CASTREGQPNQPQHF	TGTGCCAGTACCCGGGAGGGACAGCCCAATCAGCCCCAGCATTTT
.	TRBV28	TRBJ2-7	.	CASYDGGVGEQYF	TGTGCCAGCTATGACGGGGGCGTGGGTGAGCAGTACTTC
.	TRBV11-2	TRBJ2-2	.	CASSLEGPNTGELFF	TGTGCCAGCAGCTTAGAGGGACCGAACACCGGGGAGCTGTTTTTT
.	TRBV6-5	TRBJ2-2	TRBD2	CASSYSGGLNTGELFF	TGTGCCAGCAGTTACTCGGGAGGGCTGAACACCGGGGAGCTGTTTTTT
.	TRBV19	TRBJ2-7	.	CASSIKSGTPYEQYF	TGTGCCAGTAGTATAAAAAGCGGAACACCTTACGAGCAGTACTTC
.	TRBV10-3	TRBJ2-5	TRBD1	CAIQGAGETQYF	TGTGCCATCCAGGGGGCGGGAGAGACCCAGTACTTC
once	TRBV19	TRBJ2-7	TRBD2	CASSTGEGLYEQYF	TGTGCCAGTAGTACCGGGGAGGGCCTCTACGAGCAGTACTTC
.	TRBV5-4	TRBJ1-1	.	CASRSQGSEAFF	TGTGCCAGCAGAAGTCAGGGCTCTGAAGCTTTCTTT
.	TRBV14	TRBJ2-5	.	CASSQDSSSGARKTQYF	TGTGCCAGCAGCCAAGATTCCTCCTCGGGGGCGCGGAAGACCCAGTACTTC
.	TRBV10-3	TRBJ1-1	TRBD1	CAISNGQGNTEAFF	TGTGCCATCAGCAACGGACAGGGCAACACTGAAGCTTTCTTT
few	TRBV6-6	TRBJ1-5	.	CASSPTDSNQPQHF	TGTGCCAGCAGTCCGACAGATTCCAATCAGCCCCAGCATTTT
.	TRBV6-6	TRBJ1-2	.	CASSSLSGGYTF	TGTGCCAGCAGCAGCCTCTCGGGCGGCTACACCTTC
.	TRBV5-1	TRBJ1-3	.	CASSPGPVFDGSGNTIYF	TGCGCCAGCAGCCCGGGACCGGTTTTCGACGGGTCTGGAAACACCATATATTTT
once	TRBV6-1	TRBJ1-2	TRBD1	CASSEIAGTGGIGRDGYTF	TGTGCCAGCAGTGAAATTGCCGGGACAGGGGGCATAGGGAGGGATGGCTACACCTTC
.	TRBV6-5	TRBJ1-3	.	CASSYFPSGNTIYF	TGTGCCAGCAGTTACTTTCCTTCTGGAAACACCATATATTTT
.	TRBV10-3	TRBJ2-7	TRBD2	CAISDMGRGGGEQYF	TGTGCCATCAGTGACATGGGGCGGGGGGGCGGCGAGCAGTACTTC
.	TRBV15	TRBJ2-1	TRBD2	CATSRAHPAGGNEQFF	TGTGCCACCAGCAGAGCCCACCCAGCGGGAGGGAATGAGCAGTTCTTC
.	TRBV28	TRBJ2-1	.	CASSLPLLVFEWDEQFF	TGTGCCAGCAGTTTACCCCTACTAGTATTTGAGTGGGATGAGCAGTTCTTC
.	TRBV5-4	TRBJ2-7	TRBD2	CASSLGLAAAYEQYF	TGTGCCAGCAGCTTGGGACTAGCGGCAGCCTACGAGCAGTACTTC
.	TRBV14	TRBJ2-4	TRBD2	CASSQAGVAKNIQYF	TGTGCCAGCAGCCAGGCGGGGGTAGCCAAAAACATTCAGTACTTC
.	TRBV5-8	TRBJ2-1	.	CASSLNRYNEQFF	TGTGCCAGCAGCTTGAATCGTTACAATGAGCAGTTCTTC
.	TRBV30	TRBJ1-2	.	CAAHIWHGYTF	TGTGCCGCGCATATCTGGCACGGCTACACCTTC
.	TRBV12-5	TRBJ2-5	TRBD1	CASASDRGETQYF	TGTGCTAGTGCCTCCGACAGGGGCGAGACCCAGTACTTC
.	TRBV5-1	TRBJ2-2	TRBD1	CASSLGDRADTGELFF	TGCGCCAGCAGCTTGGGGGACAGGGCCGACACCGGGGAGCTGTTTTTT
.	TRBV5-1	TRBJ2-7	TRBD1	CASSLGQGAREQYF	TGCGCCAGCAGCTTGGGACAGGGGGCGCGAGAGCAGTACTTC